One and the same sample provided the 19 T cell receptor beta chains below, sequenced in a study of blood T cell repertoires in COVID-19. Repertoires were generated with immunoSEQ multiplex PCR, while TCRdb's copy carries only in-frame clones and drops some. The sample has fewer than 250,000 clones; 70% to 90% are singletons. Material: peripheral blood. The receptors shown here come from a man in his sixties with COVID-19, enrolled during active disease.

The sample holds a few counts of this clone. The chain couples TRBV19 to TRBJ1-5; possibly TRBD1 for D (6 bases). The CDR3 sequence is 14 residues long. V dropped 3 bases and J dropped 6 bases, with 12 bases sitting between them. CDR1 is LNHDA, CDR2 SQIVND, per germline (reference sequence). The CDR3 loop reads CASSMQGGGQPQHF. The CDR3 DNA reads as TGTGCCAGTAGTATGCAGGGAGGGGGTCAGCCCCAGCATTTT.

In DNA, the CDR3 is TGTGCCTGGCTCCCAGGGGGGACAGTGAACACTGAAGCTTTCTTT. Protein product: CAWLPGGTVNTEAFF. The chain carries TRBV30 and TRBJ1-1; 7 nucleotides align to TRBD1. The CDR3 runs to 15 residues. The germline V gene has CDR1 GTSNPN and CDR2 SVGIG (reference sequence). Trimming removed 5 bases from V and 0 bases from J; junction bases left unmatched: 9.

The gene calls are TRBV6-2 or TRBV6-3 and TRBJ1-1; maybe TRBD1 (5 bases). CDR1 is MNHEY and CDR2 is SVGEGT in the germline V gene. The CDR3 extends over 17 amino acids. Trimming took off 5 bases at V and 3 bases at J, with 22 bases between the two ends. CDR3 nucleotides: TGTGCCAGCAGTCTCCCCTCGACAGATTTGACCTACACTGAAGCTTTCTTT. Translation: CASSLPSTDLTYTEAFF.

V gene TRBV5-6 combines with J gene TRBJ2-3; D is unclear. The ends were cut back, 1 base at V and 6 bases at J, with 12 bases in the middle. The CDR3 runs 14 residues. The germline gives CDR1 SGHDT, CDR2 YYEEEE. The CDR3 spells CASSLIYNGDTQYF. The DNA for the CDR3 is TGTGCCAGCAGCTTGATATACAACGGGGATACGCAGTATTTT.

The genes are TRBV6-2 or TRBV6-3 and TRBJ2-7, with a weak D call TRBD2 (5 bases). Germline CDR1 MNHEY, CDR2 SVGEGT. The CDR3 spans 15 residues. V shed 5 bases and J shed 0 bases, with 14 bases lying between them. CDR3 sequence reads: CASSSLGSGSYEQYF. CDR3 DNA: TGTGCCAGCAGTAGCCTCGGAAGCGGCTCCTACGAGCAGTACTTC.

This clone was observed a handful of times. CDR3 bases: TGTGCCAGCTCACCGGTGGGAGGAAGCACAGATACGCAGTATTTT. Its protein is CASSPVGGSTDTQYF. The rearrangement joins TRBV18 to TRBJ2-3; tentative D call: TRBD2 (6 bases). The ends were cut back, 3 bases at V and 0 bases at J, with 10 bases in the middle. From germline, CDR1 is KGHSH and CDR2 LQKENI. The CDR3 length is 15 residues.

The chain joins TRBV3-1 (or the pseudogene TRBV3-2) to TRBJ2-5; the D is unclear. CDR1 and CDR2 from the germline V gene are LGHDT and YNNKEL (reference sequence). V lost 1 base, J lost 2 bases, and 8 bases lay in between. This CDR3 comprises 14 residues. Here the CDR3 reads CASSQVVGQETQYF. CDR3 DNA: TGTGCCAGCAGCCAAGTGGTCGGGCAAGAGACCCAGTACTTC.

This clone occurred once. V usage is TRBV11-2 and J usage is TRBJ2-7; D uncertain. Deletions cut 4 bases from V and 6 bases from J, with 7 bases between. This CDR3 spans 11 amino acids. CDR1 is SGHAT, CDR2 FQNNGV, per germline. The CDR3 bases are TGTGCCAGCAGCTCCTCTATCGAGCAGTACTTC. This sequence encodes CASSSSIEQYF.

The chain combines TRBV28 with TRBJ1-1; a weak D match, TRBD1 (5 bases). The germline V gene encodes CDR1 MDHEN and CDR2 SYDVKM. The V end lost 3 bases, the J end lost 10 bases, and 15 bases lay between the germline ends. The CDR3 extends over 13 amino acids. The CDR3 loop is CASSFLTAQGAFF. CDR3 coding DNA: TGTGCCAGCAGTTTTCTGACAGCCCAGGGAGCTTTCTTT.

This chain's CDR3 is CASSPSQGAPGYGYTF. CDR3 nucleotide sequence: TGTGCCAGCAGCCCGAGTCAGGGGGCCCCTGGGTATGGCTACACCTTC. The chain uses TRBV7-8 and TRBJ1-2, with 8 bases that match TRBD1. The CDR3 length is 16 residues. J gave up 5 bases and V 5 bases, and 13 bases lay outside the gene matches. Germline CDR1 reads SGHVS; CDR2 reads FQNEAQ.

The chain joins TRBV11-1 to TRBJ2-3; D is perhaps TRBD1 (7 bases). This CDR3 contains 16 residues. Germline CDR1 and CDR2: SGHAT and FQDESV (reference sequence). V was pared by 1 base and J by 4 bases, with 15 bases between. CDR3 protein: CASSLVQQGRPDTQYF. CDR3 coding DNA: TGTGCCAGCAGCTTAGTACAACAGGGGAGGCCAGATACGCAGTATTTT. Complete variable domain (other parts from reference TRBV11-1 and TRBJ2-3): EAEVAQSPRYKITEKSQAVAFWCDPISGHATLYWYRQILGQGPELLVQFQDESVVDDSQLPKDRFSAERLKGVDSTLKIQPAELGDSAMYLCASSLVQQGRPDTQYFGPGTRLTVL.

The rearrangement uses TRBV19 and TRBJ2-3, with 12 nucleotides matching TRBD2. The CDR3 is 16 amino acids. With V trimmed by 5 bases and J by 2 bases, 5 bases remained unmatched. Germline V CDR1 and CDR2: LNHDA, SQIVND (reference sequence). The CDR3 loop is CASSPGLAGHTDTQYF. CDR3 coding DNA: TGTGCCAGTAGTCCTGGACTAGCGGGGCACACAGATACGCAGTATTTT.

The rearrangement uses TRBV27 and TRBJ2-7; a weak D match, TRBD2 (5 bases). Germline CDR1 is MNHEY and CDR2 is SMNVEV (reference sequence). The V and J ends lost 8 bases and 2 bases respectively, with 13 bases between them. The CDR3 runs to 13 residues. For the CDR3, the DNA is TGTGCCAGCTACCCGGCCGGGGCCTACGAGCAGTACTTC. As protein: CASYPAGAYEQYF.

This clone was found a few times. This chain connects TRBV27 to TRBJ1-3; tentatively, D is TRBD1 (6 bases). CDR3 length equals 13 residues. Germline V gene data show CDR1 as MNHEY and CDR2 as SMNVEV (reference sequence). V was trimmed by 6 bases and J by 9 bases, leaving 15 bases between them. CDR3 loop: CASSLDRQGTIYF. CDR3 in DNA: TGTGCCAGCAGCTTAGACAGGCAGGGCACCATATATTTT.

CDR3 protein: CASSLIQGGNTIYF. The CDR3 DNA reads TGTGCCAGCAGCTTGATCCAGGGTGGAAACACCATATATTTT. This chain joins TRBV7-2 and TRBJ1-3; possible D gene TRBD1, 5 bases. The V gene's germline CDR1 is SGHTA and CDR2 FQGNSA. Trimming took off 3 bases at V and 3 bases at J, with 9 bases between the two ends. The CDR3 has 14 residues.

The CDR3 loop is CASSSRDSYEQYF. The CDR3 nucleotides read TGTGCCAGCTCAAGCCGGGACAGCTACGAGCAGTACTTC. The chain carries TRBV18 and TRBJ2-7, with 7 bases aligning to TRBD1. Germline V lookup: CDR1 KGHSH, CDR2 LQKENI. The V and J ends lost 5 bases and 3 bases, in that order; junction bases with no gene match: 4. The CDR3 length is 13 residues.

The gene calls are TRBV11-2 and TRBJ2-7, with D possibly being TRBD1 (5 bases). Trimming shortened V by 3 bases and J by 7 bases, and 13 bases separated the two germline ends. Germline V lookup: CDR1 SGHAT, CDR2 FQNNGV. The CDR3 totals 13 residues. CDR3 sequence reads: CASSLTQTGEQYF. The CDR3 nucleotides read TGTGCCAGCAGCTTGACTCAAACAGGAGAGCAGTACTTC.

This clone was detected once. The chain couples TRBV5-1 to TRBJ1-1; TRBD1 matches at 9 bases. After removal of 7 bases from V and 5 bases from J, the junction contained 15 bases not matched to a gene. This CDR3 has 16 amino acids. Germline loops: CDR1 SGHRS, CDR2 YFSETQ. The DNA of the CDR3 is TGCGCCAGCGGACAGGGGCCATCCGTGGGCAAAACTGAAGCTTTCTTT. Its protein is CASGQGPSVGKTEAFF.

This chain links TRBV2 with TRBJ2-1, with D tentatively TRBD1 (6 bases). The CDR3 is 14 amino acids. V was trimmed by 2 bases and J by 10 bases, leaving 15 bases between them. Looked up from germline, CDR1 is SNHLY and CDR2 is FYNNEI. CDR3 sequence: CASSERTAPIEQFF. In nucleotides, the CDR3 is TGTGCCAGCAGTGAAAGGACAGCCCCGATAGAGCAGTTCTTC.